This T cell receptor (beta chain) stems from a study of T cell repertoires in cytomegalovirus infection. Turning to the study itself: Carrying CMV and the relevant HLA type showed in public TCR beta signatures.

The CDR3 loop spans 14 amino acids. V lost 3 bases and J 0 bases, leaving 7 bases between the germline ends. Germline values: CDR1 SGHVS, CDR2 FNYEAQ. Study findings and constraints: Totalled public TCR beta family frequency picked out people who carried CMV plus the relevant HLA. Ex vivo, HLA-C-restricted CMV-specific TCR beta clonotypes prevailed over the rest of the response.

This clonotype appeared a few times. Its target is unknown. TCRdb ran MiXCR on the reads and lists one entry per CDR3 protein. The data hold 150,000 or so distinct CDR3 sequences, with 32% observed a single time. This chain uses TRBV7-6 with TRBJ2-3, with D hard to call. The sequence derives from a human donor in good health (CMV status not recorded). Some clones in this sample may be carry-over from other donors' samples. The sample in question was CD8+ T cells from cultured PBMCs, obtained from culture after CMV antigen stimulation. CDR3 sequence reads: CASSFFSSTDTQYF. CDR3 sequence (DNA): TGTGCCAGCAGCTTTTTCTCGAGCACAGATACGCAGTATTTT.